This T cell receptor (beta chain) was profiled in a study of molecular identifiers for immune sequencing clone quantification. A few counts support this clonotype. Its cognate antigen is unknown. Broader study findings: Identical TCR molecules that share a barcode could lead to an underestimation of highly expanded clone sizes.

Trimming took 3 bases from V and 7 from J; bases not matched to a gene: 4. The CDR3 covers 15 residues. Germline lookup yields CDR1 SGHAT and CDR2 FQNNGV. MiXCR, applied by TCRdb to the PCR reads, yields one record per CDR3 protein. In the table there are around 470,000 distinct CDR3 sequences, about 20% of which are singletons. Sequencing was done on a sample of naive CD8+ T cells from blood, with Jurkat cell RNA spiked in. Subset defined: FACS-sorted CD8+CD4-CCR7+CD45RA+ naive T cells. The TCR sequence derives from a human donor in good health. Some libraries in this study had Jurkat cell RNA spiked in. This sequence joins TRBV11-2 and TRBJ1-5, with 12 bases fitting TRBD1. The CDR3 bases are TGTGCCAGCAGCTTGGGGACAGGGGGCTGGCAGCCCCAGCATTTT. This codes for CASSLGTGGWQPQHF.